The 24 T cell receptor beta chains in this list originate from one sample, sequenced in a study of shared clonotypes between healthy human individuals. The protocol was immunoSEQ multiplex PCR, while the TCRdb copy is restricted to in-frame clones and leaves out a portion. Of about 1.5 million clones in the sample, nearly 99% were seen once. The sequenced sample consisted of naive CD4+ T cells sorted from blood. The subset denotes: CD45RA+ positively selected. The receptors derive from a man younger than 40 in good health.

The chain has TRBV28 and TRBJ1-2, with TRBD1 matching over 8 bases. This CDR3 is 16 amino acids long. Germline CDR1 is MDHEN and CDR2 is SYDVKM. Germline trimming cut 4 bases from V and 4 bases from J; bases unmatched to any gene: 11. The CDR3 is CASSSPGGHFVYGYTF. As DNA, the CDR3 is TGTGCCAGCAGTTCCCCAGGGGGCCATTTTGTCTATGGCTACACCTTC.

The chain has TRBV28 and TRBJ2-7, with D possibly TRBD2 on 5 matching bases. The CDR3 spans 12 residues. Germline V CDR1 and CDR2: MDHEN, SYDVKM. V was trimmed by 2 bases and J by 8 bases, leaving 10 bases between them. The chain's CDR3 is CASSLIASQQYF. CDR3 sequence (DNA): TGTGCCAGCAGTTTAATAGCGTCGCAGCAGTACTTC.

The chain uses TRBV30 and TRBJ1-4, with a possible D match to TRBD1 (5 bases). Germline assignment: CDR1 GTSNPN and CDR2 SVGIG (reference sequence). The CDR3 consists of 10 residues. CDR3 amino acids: CAGLGEKLFF. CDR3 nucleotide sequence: TGTGCGGGGCTTGGCGAAAAACTGTTTTTT. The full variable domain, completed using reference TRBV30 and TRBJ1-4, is SQTIHQWPATLVQPVGSPLSLECTVEGTSNPNLYWYRQAAGRGLQLLFYSVGIGQISSEVPQNLSASRPQDRQFILSSKKLLLSDSGFYLCAGLGEKLFFGSGTQLSVL.

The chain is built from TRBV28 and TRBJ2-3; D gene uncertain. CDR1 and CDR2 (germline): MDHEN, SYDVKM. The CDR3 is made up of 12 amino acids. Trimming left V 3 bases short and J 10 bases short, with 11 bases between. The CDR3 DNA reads TGTGCCAGCAGTTTTCGAGAGTCTTCGCAGTATTTT. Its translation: CASSFRESSQYF.

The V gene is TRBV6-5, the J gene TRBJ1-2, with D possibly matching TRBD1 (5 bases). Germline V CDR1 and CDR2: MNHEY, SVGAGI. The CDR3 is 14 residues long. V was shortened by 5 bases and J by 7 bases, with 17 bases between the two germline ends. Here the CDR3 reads CASSRLPREGGYTF. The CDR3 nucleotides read TGTGCCAGCAGTCGCCTGCCCAGGGAGGGTGGCTACACCTTC.

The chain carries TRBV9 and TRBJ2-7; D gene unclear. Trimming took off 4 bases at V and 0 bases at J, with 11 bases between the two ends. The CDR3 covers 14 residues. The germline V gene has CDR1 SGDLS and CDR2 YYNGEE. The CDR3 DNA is TGTGCCAGCAGCCCTACGGGTTACTCCTACGAGCAGTACTTC. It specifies CASSPTGYSYEQYF.

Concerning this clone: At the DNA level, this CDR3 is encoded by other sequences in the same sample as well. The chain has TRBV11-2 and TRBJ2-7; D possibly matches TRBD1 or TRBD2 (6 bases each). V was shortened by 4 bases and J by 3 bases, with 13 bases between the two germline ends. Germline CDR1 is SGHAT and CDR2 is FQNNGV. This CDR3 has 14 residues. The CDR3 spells CASSSGGRNYEQYF. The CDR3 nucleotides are TGTGCCAGCAGCTCTGGGGGGCGGAACTACGAGCAGTACTTC.

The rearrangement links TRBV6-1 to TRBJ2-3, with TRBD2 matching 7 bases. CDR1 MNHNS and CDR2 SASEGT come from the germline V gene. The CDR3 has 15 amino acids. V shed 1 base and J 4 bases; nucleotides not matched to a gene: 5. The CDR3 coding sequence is TGTGCCAGCAGTGAAGTTTGGCGGGAGTCAGATACGCAGTATTTT. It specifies CASSEVWRESDTQYF.

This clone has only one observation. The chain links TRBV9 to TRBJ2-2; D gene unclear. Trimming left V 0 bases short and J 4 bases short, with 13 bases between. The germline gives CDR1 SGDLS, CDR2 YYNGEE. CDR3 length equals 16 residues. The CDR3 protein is CASSVAHGLGTGELFF. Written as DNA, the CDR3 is TGTGCCAGCAGCGTAGCGCATGGGTTAGGCACCGGGGAGCTGTTTTTT.

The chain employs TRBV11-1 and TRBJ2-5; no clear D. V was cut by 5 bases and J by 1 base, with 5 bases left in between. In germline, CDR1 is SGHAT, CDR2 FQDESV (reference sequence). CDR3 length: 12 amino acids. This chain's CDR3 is CASSPVQETQYF. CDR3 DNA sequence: TGTGCCAGCAGCCCCGTCCAAGAGACCCAGTACTTC.

CDR3 in DNA: TGCGCCAGCAGCCAAGCTGCAGGCCCGATTCCCCACGAGCAGTACTTC. Protein product: CASSQAAGPIPHEQYF. This chain joins TRBV4-1 and TRBJ2-7; D is undetermined. CDR1 is MGHRA, CDR2 YSYEKL, per germline. Deletions cut 1 base from V and 5 bases from J, with 18 bases between. The CDR3 is made up of 16 amino acids.

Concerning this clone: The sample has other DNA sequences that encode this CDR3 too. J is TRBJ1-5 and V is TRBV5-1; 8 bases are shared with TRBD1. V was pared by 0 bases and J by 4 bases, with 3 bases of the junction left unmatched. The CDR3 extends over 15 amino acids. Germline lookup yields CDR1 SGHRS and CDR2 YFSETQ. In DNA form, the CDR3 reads TGCGCCAGCAGCTTGGGCACAGGGGGGAATCAGCCCCAGCATTTT. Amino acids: CASSLGTGGNQPQHF. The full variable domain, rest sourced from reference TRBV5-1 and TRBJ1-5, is KAGVTQTPRYLIKTRGQQVTLSCSPISGHRSVSWYQQTPGQGLQFLFEYFSETQRNKGNFPGRFSGRQFSNSRSEMNVSTLELGDSALYLCASSLGTGGNQPQHFGDGTRLSIL.

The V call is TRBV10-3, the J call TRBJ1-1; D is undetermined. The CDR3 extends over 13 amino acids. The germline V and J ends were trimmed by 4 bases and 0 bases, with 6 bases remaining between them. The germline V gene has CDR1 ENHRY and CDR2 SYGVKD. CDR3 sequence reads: CAISGDLNTEAFF. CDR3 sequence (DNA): TGTGCCATCAGTGGAGATTTGAACACTGAAGCTTTCTTT.

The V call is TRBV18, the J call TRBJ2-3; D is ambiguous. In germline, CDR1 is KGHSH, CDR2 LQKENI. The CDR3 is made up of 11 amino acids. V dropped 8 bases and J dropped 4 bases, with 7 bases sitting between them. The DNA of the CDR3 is TGTGCCAGCCTAGAGGCAGATACGCAGTATTTT. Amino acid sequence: CASLEADTQYF.

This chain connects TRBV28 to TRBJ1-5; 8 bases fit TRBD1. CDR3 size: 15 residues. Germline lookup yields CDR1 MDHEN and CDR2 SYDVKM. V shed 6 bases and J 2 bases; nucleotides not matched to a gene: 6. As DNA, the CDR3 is TGTGCCAGCAGCTTCGGGACAGGTCGCAATCAGCCCCAGCATTTT. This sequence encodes CASSFGTGRNQPQHF.

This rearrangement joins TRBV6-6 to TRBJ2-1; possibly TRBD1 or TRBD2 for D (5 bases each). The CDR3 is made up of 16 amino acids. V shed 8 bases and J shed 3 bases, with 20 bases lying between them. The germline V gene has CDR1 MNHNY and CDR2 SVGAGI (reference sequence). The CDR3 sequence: CASPPLQGPNYNEQFF. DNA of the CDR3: TGTGCCAGCCCCCCACTTCAGGGACCTAACTACAATGAGCAGTTCTTC.

The CDR3 DNA is TGTGCCAGCAACAAAGCCGGAACCTACGAGCAGTACTTC. It translates to CASNKAGTYEQYF. The chain is built from TRBV7-9 and TRBJ2-7; D not resolved. Per germline, CDR1 SEHNR and CDR2 FQNEAQ (reference sequence). V was trimmed by 7 bases and J by 2 bases, leaving 12 bases between them. This CDR3 region has 13 residues.

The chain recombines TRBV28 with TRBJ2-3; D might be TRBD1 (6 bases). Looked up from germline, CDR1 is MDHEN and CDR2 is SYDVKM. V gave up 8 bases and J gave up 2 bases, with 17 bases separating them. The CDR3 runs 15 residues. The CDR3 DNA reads TGTGCCAGCCTTTCGGTGGGGGCCCCCACAGATACGCAGTATTTT. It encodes CASLSVGAPTDTQYF.

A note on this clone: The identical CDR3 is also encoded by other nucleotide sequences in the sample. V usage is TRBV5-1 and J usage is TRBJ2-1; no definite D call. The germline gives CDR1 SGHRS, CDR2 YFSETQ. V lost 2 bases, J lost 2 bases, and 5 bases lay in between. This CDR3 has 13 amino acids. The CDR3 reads CASSFGTYNEQFF. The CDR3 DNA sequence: TGCGCCAGCAGCTTTGGGACCTACAATGAGCAGTTCTTC.

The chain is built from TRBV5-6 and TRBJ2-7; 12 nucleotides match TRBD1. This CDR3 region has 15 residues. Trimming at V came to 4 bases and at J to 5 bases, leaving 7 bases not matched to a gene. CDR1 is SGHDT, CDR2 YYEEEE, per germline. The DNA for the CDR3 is TGTGCCAGCAGCCCCCCCGGGACAGGGGGCCACGAGCAGTACTTC. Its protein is CASSPPGTGGHEQYF.

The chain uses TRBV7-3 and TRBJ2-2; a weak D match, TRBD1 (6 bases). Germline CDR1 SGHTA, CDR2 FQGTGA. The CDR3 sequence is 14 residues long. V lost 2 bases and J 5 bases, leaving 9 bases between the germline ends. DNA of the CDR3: TGTGCCAGCAGCTTAGGGACACCAACCGGGGAGCTGTTTTTT. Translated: CASSLGTPTGELFF.

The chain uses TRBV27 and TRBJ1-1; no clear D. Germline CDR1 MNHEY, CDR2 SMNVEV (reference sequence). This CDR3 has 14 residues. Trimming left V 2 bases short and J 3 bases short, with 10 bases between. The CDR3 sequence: CASSLVRAHTEAFF. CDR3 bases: TGTGCCAGCAGTTTAGTTAGGGCGCACACTGAAGCTTTCTTT.

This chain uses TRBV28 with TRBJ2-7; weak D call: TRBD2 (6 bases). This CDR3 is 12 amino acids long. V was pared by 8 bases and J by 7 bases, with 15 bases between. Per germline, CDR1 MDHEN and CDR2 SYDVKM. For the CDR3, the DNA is TGTGCCAGCGCTACGGCCGGGGGAGAGCAGTACTTC. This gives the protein CASATAGGEQYF.

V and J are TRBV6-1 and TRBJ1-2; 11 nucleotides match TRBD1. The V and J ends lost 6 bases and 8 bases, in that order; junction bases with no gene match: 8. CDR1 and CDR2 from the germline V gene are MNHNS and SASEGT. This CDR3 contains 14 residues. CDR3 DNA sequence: TGTGCCAGCAGGCCAGGACAGGGGGCGTTAGGCTACACCTTC. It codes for CASRPGQGALGYTF.